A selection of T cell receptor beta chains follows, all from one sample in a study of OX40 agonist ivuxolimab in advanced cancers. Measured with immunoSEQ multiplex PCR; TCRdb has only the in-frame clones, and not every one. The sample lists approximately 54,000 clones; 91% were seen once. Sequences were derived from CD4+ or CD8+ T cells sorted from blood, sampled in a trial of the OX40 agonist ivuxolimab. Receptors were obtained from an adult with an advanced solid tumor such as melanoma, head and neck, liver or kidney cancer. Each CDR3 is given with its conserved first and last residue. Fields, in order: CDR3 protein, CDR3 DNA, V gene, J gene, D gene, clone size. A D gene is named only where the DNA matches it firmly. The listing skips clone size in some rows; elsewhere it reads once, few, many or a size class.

CASSQPGGNTEAFF	TGCGCCAGCAGCCAACCCGGGGGGAACACTGAAGCTTTCTTT	TRBV4-3	TRBJ1-1	.	.
CASSYRGLLSSDTGELFF	TGTGCCAGCAGCTACAGGGGGCTCCTCTCGAGTGACACCGGGGAGCTGTTTTTT	TRBV7-2	TRBJ2-2	TRBD1	.
CATSRSATDTQYF	TGTGCCACCTCCCGGTCAGCTACAGATACGCAGTATTTT	TRBV18	TRBJ2-3	.	.
CASSLQGHLTPTGELFF	TGTGCCAGCAGCTTACAGGGCCACCTAACCCCCACCGGGGAGCTGTTTTTT	TRBV13	TRBJ2-2	.	.
CASSLSLAGYNEQFF	TGTGCCAGCAGTTTGTCTCTAGCGGGATACAATGAGCAGTTCTTC	TRBV28	TRBJ2-1	TRBD2	.
CASSSGGTEAFF	TGTGCCAGCAGCTCCGGAGGGACTGAAGCTTTCTTT	TRBV9	TRBJ1-1	.	.
CASSDKPNTEAFF	TGTGCCAGCAGTGATAAACCGAACACTGAAGCTTTCTTT	TRBV2	TRBJ1-1	.	once
CARMGNTNTGELFF	TGTGCCCGTATGGGCAATACGAACACCGGGGAGCTGTTTTTT	TRBV2	TRBJ2-2	.	.
CASSPRGAPSNQPQHF	TGTGCCAGCAGCCCGAGGGGAGCTCCTAGCAATCAGCCCCAGCATTTT	TRBV7-8	TRBJ1-5	.	once
CASSYPGTDGYTF	TGTGCCAGCAGCTACCCAGGGACGGATGGCTACACCTTC	TRBV7-6	TRBJ1-2	.	.
CASSMYPSSYNEQFF	TGTGCCAGTAGTATGTACCCTAGCTCCTACAATGAGCAGTTCTTC	TRBV19	TRBJ2-1	.	.
CASSQESEWVAGVGELFF	TGCGCCAGCAGCCAAGAATCGGAATGGGTAGCGGGCGTCGGGGAGCTGTTTTTT	TRBV4-1	TRBJ2-2	TRBD2	.
CASSLVGPYGYTF	TGTGCCAGCAGCTTAGTAGGGCCTTATGGCTACACCTTC	TRBV7-9	TRBJ1-2	.	.
CASSPDRGPHTGELFF	TGTGCCAGCAGTCCTGACAGGGGGCCGCACACCGGGGAGCTGTTTTTT	TRBV28	TRBJ2-2	TRBD1	.
CATDPGQGVGYGYTF	TGTGCCACCGACCCGGGACAGGGGGTAGGGTATGGCTACACCTTC	TRBV7-9	TRBJ1-2	TRBD1	.
CASSLWADYEQYF	TGTGCCAGCAGCTTATGGGCGGACTACGAGCAGTACTTC	TRBV7-2	TRBJ2-7	.	.
CASSPEIGYEQYF	TGTGCCAGCAGCCCCGAAATTGGGTACGAGCAGTACTTC	TRBV7-8	TRBJ2-7	.	.
CASAPDGDTQYF	TGTGCCAGCGCTCCAGACGGCGATACGCAGTATTTT	TRBV2	TRBJ2-3	.	.
CASSSSIGLGANTEAFF	TGTGCCAGCAGCTCGAGTATCGGTCTTGGGGCGAACACTGAAGCTTTCTTT	TRBV11-2	TRBJ1-1	.	.
CASSLVTGGYEQYF	TGTGCCAGCAGCTTGGTAACAGGAGGCTACGAGCAGTACTTC	TRBV5-6	TRBJ2-7	.	.